Presented here are 3 T cell receptor beta chains from one specimen sequenced in a study of shared clonotypes between healthy human individuals. Sequenced by immunoSEQ multiplex PCR; TCRdb stores in-frame clones only, minus some. Of hundreds of thousands of clones in the sample, 92% were seen once. Terminally differentiated effector memory CD45RA+ cells were left out of the naive CD8 fraction, which was CD45RO-negative and positively selected for CCR7. Sequenced: naive CD8+ T cells sorted from blood. The receptors derive from a man aged 25-45 years in good health.

CDR3 sequence (DNA): TGTGCCAGCAGTTTATTCGGGGTAGGGACTCAAGAGACCCAGTACTTC. Encoded protein: CASSLFGVGTQETQYF. The rearrangement joins TRBV28 to TRBJ2-5; possible D gene TRBD2, 6 bases. The CDR3 is 16 amino acids. Germline V gene sequence: CDR1 MDHEN, CDR2 SYDVKM. With 1 base removed from V and 2 bases from J, the gap between germline ends came to 14 bases. Based on the CDR3 plus reference TRBV28 and TRBJ2-5, the full variable domain is DVKVTQSSRYLVKRTGEKVFLECVQDMDHENMFWYRQDPGLGLRLIYFSYDVKMKEKGDIPEGYSVSREKKERFSLILESASTNQTSMYLCASSLFGVGTQETQYFGPGTRLLVL.

The J gene is TRBJ2-5, the V gene TRBV7-8; 10 nucleotides match TRBD2. This CDR3 has 18 amino acids. The germline V gene encodes CDR1 SGHVS and CDR2 FQNEAQ. J was trimmed by 5 bases and V by 3 bases; bases with no gene match: 15. CDR3 DNA: TGTGCCAGCAGCTTGGACGAAAGCAAGCGGGAGGGCCCTGAGACCCAGTACTTC. Its protein is CASSLDESKREGPETQYF.

The V and J genes are TRBV7-9 and TRBJ2-7; TRBD1 matches 9 bases. The CDR3 runs to 14 residues. Germline V gene data show CDR1 as SEHNR and CDR2 as FQNEAQ (reference sequence). Losses at the gene ends were 4 bases for V and 2 bases for J; bases not matched to a gene: 3. CDR3 sequence: CASSSRDRAYEQYF. In DNA form, the CDR3 reads TGTGCCAGCAGCTCCCGGGACAGGGCCTACGAGCAGTACTTC.